This TCR beta chain was profiled in a study of shared clonotypes between healthy human individuals. Study as a whole: Used for every donor were three CD4 naive, three CD4 memory, two CD8 naive and one CD8 memory plate. Study-wide findings and caveats: All-four-donor shared clonotypes had higher generation probabilities than non-shared clonotypes did. Naive subsets, compared against memory subsets, generally had larger estimated richness values.

Germline CDR1 is SNHLY and CDR2 is FYNNEI. This CDR3 has 18 amino acids. Comments on this clone: Its antigen remains unidentified. One junction end does not reproduce the germline sequence, and a read error may be involved.

Assay: immunoSEQ multiplex PCR; the TCRdb copy retains only in-frame clones and omits some. This table has hundreds of thousands of clones, roughly 70% appearing once. Healthy HIV-negative adults without recent acute infections or vaccinations served as donors. This TCR was recovered from a woman aged 25-40 years in good health. This sequence joins TRBV2 and TRBJ2-4; D perhaps matches TRBD1 (5 bases). Sequenced sample: memory CD4+ T cells sorted from blood. Described subset: CD45RA-negative fraction. The CDR3 here is CASSEVYTGRATKNIQHF. CDR3 coding DNA: TGTGCCAGCAGTGAAGTATATACAGGCCGCGCGACCAAAAACATTCAGCACTTC.